This TCR beta chain was identified in a study of blood T cell repertoires in COVID-19. Study details: Sites across the United States, Italy and Spain contributed samples from acute and convalescent COVID-19. Sample material is recorded as cDNA or gDNA derived from T cells, B-cell-depleted T cells, or PBMCs.

Assay used: immunoSEQ multiplex PCR; TCRdb lists only in-frame clones, some missing. The data hold roughly 380,000 clones, with about 92% observed a single time. Enrolment of Seattle patients took place during active infection, and they were followed longitudinally. Trimming pared 4 bases from V and 8 bases from J, leaving 17 bases between. The CDR3 sequence is 14 residues long. Germline V CDR1 and CDR2: LGHNA, YNFKEQ. The sequencing sample was made of peripheral blood. V and J are TRBV4-2 and TRBJ1-2; no firm D call. The source is a woman aged 55 to 70 with COVID-19, enrolled during active disease. CDR3 bases: TGTGCCAGCAGCCCAGGTGCGCTTACGGGAGGCTACACCTTC. Protein sequence: CASSPGALTGGYTF.